This T cell receptor beta chain derives from a study of technical replicates of blood from several donors. Clones were read by immunoSEQ multiplex PCR, and TCRdb kept only the in-frame ones, dropping some. The sample lists about 15,000 clones, approximately 88% occurring once. Trimming removed 0 bases at V and 1 base at J, with 4 bases between. Looked up from germline, CDR1 is SGDLS and CDR2 is YYNGEE. CDR3 length equals 14 residues. Sequences were obtained from PBMCs. The receptor was derived from a human donor in good health. This chain connects TRBV9 to TRBJ2-2; D is ambiguous. The CDR3: CASSVDGNTGELFF. In DNA, the CDR3 is TGTGCCAGCAGCGTAGACGGGAACACCGGGGAGCTGTTTTTT.